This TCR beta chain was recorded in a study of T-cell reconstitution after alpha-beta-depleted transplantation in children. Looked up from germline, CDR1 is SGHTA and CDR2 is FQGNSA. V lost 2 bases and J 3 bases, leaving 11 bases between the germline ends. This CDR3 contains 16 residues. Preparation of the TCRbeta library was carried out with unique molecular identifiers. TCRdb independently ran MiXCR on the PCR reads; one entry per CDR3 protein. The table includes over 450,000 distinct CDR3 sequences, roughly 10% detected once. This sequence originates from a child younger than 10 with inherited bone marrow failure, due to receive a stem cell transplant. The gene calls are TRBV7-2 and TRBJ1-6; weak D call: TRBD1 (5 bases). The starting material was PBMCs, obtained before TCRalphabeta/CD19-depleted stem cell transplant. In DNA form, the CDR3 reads TGTGCCAGCAGCTTACAGGGAGGAGGCTATAATTCACCCCTCCACTTT. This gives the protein CASSLQGGGYNSPLHF.